The sequence of this T cell receptor beta chain was determined in a study of Ad26.COV2.S vaccination and SARS-CoV-2 variants. Only in-frame clones appear in the TCRdb table, and some are missing; sequencing was by immunoSEQ multiplex PCR. The sample carries 380,000 or so clones, 80% to 90% recorded once. Treatment described: over 15 received Ad26.COV2.S at low or high dose, single or two shots; several received placebo; per-sample allocation not given. Each sample was drawn 63 days after the first injection (of vaccine or placebo). V was shortened by 3 bases and J by 0 bases, with 5 bases between the two germline ends. The CDR3 contains 14 residues. Germline loops: CDR1 KGHSH, CDR2 LQKENI.

The clonotype was recovered from a person between 18 and 60 years old who received the Ad26.COV2.S COVID-19 vaccine or a placebo. The sample here was peripheral blood, taken in a trial of Ad26.COV2.S vaccine versus placebo. The rearrangement uses TRBV18 and TRBJ2-2; D gene ambiguous. The CDR3 DNA reads as TGTGCCAGCTCACCGCGACCGAACACCGGGGAGCTGTTTTTT. Its protein is CASSPRPNTGELFF.